A selection of T cell receptor beta chains follows, all from one sample in a study of T cells in Graves' hyperthyroidism and ophthalmopathy. Using its own MiXCR run on the multiplex PCR reads, TCRdb lists one record per CDR3 protein. Of 560,000 or so distinct CDR3 sequences detected, 15% to 20% appear once; the ten largest clones hold 45% to 50%. Sample: blood. The source is a man in his forties or fifties with Graves' ophthalmopathy. CDR3s include the opening cysteine and the closing phenylalanine or tryptophan. A D gene is named only where the DNA matches it firmly. Where a row states a size, it is once, few, many or the class of an expanded clone; other rows omit it.

v_call	clone_size	d_call	j_call	cdr3_aa	cdr3_nt
TRBV10-2	-	TRBD2	TRBJ2-7	CASSGKRGAYEQYF	TGCGCCAGCAGTGGCAAGCGGGGGGCCTACGAGCAGTACTTC
TRBV2	few	TRBD1	TRBJ1-5	CASSGGQAINQPQHF	TGTGCCAGCAGTGGGGGACAGGCGATCAATCAGCCCCAGCATTTT
TRBV2	many	TRBD2	TRBJ2-3	CASSPTTWGGDTQYF	TGTGCCAGCAGTCCGACTACGTGGGGGGGAGATACGCAGTATTTT
TRBV5-5	-	-	TRBJ1-6	CASSLREGWSPLHF	TGTGCCAGCAGCTTACGGGAAGGTTGGTCACCCCTCCACTTT
TRBV20-1	many	-	TRBJ2-7	CSARDFAGSSYEQYF	TGCAGTGCTAGAGACTTCGCCGGGTCTTCCTACGAGCAGTACTTC
TRBV28	few	TRBD1	TRBJ1-6	CASSPPSGTGQNSPLHF	TGTGCCAGCAGTCCCCCTTCCGGGACAGGGCAAAATTCACCCCTCCACTTT
TRBV19	-	-	TRBJ2-3	CASRSGGPHTQYF	TGTGCCAGTAGATCCGGGGGCCCGCATACGCAGTATTTT
TRBV10-3	few	-	TRBJ2-7	CAISGPEAGEQYF	TGTGCCATCAGTGGGCCGGAGGCTGGGGAGCAGTACTTC
TRBV20-1	many	TRBD2	TRBJ2-1	CSAVRGGSPNEQFF	TGCAGTGCGGTACGGGGGGGTTCGCCGAATGAGCAGTTCTTC
TRBV20-1	many	-	TRBJ2-1	CSARDLWSGYNEQFF	TGCAGTGCTAGAGATCTCTGGAGCGGGTACAATGAGCAGTTCTTC
TRBV19	-	-	TRBJ1-1	CASSNPGQRTEAFF	TGTGCCAGTAGTAACCCTGGACAGCGGACTGAAGCTTTCTTT
TRBV5-5	-	-	TRBJ2-1	CASSREVNEQFF	TGTGCCAGCAGTAGGGAAGTTAATGAGCAGTTCTTC
TRBV7-2	many	TRBD2	TRBJ2-1	CASRSGLAGGEQFF	TGTGCCAGCAGGTCGGGACTAGCGGGAGGAGAGCAGTTCTTC
TRBV12-3/TRBV12-4	many	TRBD1	TRBJ2-1	CASSQLQGAGNEQFF	TGTGCCAGCAGCCAGCTACAGGGGGCTGGGAATGAGCAGTTCTTC
TRBV7-3	-	-	TRBJ2-1	CASSSPSVLAQNEQFF	TGTGCCAGCAGCTCCCCCTCCGTGTTGGCACAAAATGAGCAGTTCTTC
TRBV30	many	-	TRBJ1-2	CAWSGGNYGYTF	TGTGCCTGGAGTGGAGGGAACTATGGCTACACCTTC
TRBV25-1	few	TRBD1	TRBJ2-5	CASSEFRTGQETQYF	TGTGCCAGCAGTGAATTTCGGACAGGGCAAGAGACCCAGTACTTC
TRBV11-2	many	-	TRBJ1-1	CASSLPLSDTEAFF	TGTGCCAGCAGCTTGCCCCTTTCGGACACTGAAGCTTTCTTT
TRBV20-1	-	TRBD1	TRBJ2-5	CSAKQGRGTQYF	TGCAGTGCTAAACAGGGGCGTGGGACCCAGTACTTC
TRBV7-9	few	TRBD2	TRBJ2-3	CASSLGSGRVSDTQYF	TGTGCCAGCAGCTTAGGAAGCGGGAGAGTGTCAGATACGCAGTATTTT
TRBV19	-	-	TRBJ2-3	CASSGGGHPSTDTQYF	TGTGCCAGTAGTGGAGGGGGCCACCCGAGCACAGATACGCAGTATTTT
TRBV3-1	medium-sized	-	TRBJ2-1	CASSQEQDNYNEQFF	TGTGCCAGCAGCCAGGAACAGGACAACTACAATGAGCAGTTCTTC
TRBV30	many	-	TRBJ1-1	CAWSIRIAEAFF	TGTGCCTGGAGTATACGTATCGCTGAAGCTTTCTTT
TRBV7-8	-	-	TRBJ2-2	CASSQGHQGNTGELFF	TGCGCCAGCAGCCAAGGCCATCAGGGGAACACCGGGGAGCTGTTTTTT
TRBV2	many	TRBD2	TRBJ2-3	CASSPLAGARTDTQYF	TGTGCCAGCAGTCCCCTAGCGGGGGCGAGGACAGATACGCAGTATTTT
TRBV7-9	many	-	TRBJ2-1	CASSPGSGSEQFF	TGTGCCAGCAGCCCAGGTAGCGGTAGTGAGCAGTTCTTC
TRBV27	many	-	TRBJ2-1	CASAKAGNEQFF	TGTGCCAGCGCTAAGGCGGGGAATGAGCAGTTCTTC
TRBV6-1	few	-	TRBJ2-3	CASSEFGDPDTQYF	TGTGCCAGCAGTGAATTCGGGGACCCAGATACGCAGTATTTT
TRBV27	-	-	TRBJ1-5	CASSLTGRRGRWPQHF	TGTGCCAGCAGTTTAACGGGCCGCAGAGGTCGATGGCCCCAGCATTTT
TRBV7-9	-	TRBD2	TRBJ2-3	CASSGQGLGTDTQYF	TGTGCCAGCAGCGGACAAGGACTAGGCACAGATACGCAGTATTTT
TRBV19	-	TRBD2	TRBJ2-1	CASSTGLAGGTRYNEQFF	TGTGCCAGTAGCACTGGGCTAGCGGGGGGCACCCGTTACAATGAGCAGTTCTTC
TRBV7-2	-	-	TRBJ2-5	CASSSAYGQETQYF	TGTGCCAGCAGCTCGGCTTACGGGCAAGAGACCCAGTACTTC
TRBV6-2/TRBV6-3	few	TRBD1	TRBJ2-2	CASSLTGQGFTGELFF	TGTGCCAGCAGTCTCACGGGACAGGGGTTCACCGGGGAGCTGTTTTTT
TRBV29-1	few	-	TRBJ2-2	CSAGTNTGELFF	TGCAGCGCGGGGACGAACACCGGGGAGCTGTTTTTT
TRBV6-1	-	TRBD2	TRBJ2-1	CASSVFKRGGIEQFF	TGTGCCAGCAGTGTTTTTAAACGGGGGGGCATTGAGCAGTTCTTC
TRBV29-1	-	TRBD2	TRBJ2-7	CSVTSGSVYEQYF	TGCAGCGTTACTAGCGGGAGCGTCTACGAGCAGTACTTC
TRBV7-8	many	TRBD1	TRBJ2-7	CASSLAGQAYEQYF	TGTGCCAGCAGCTTAGCGGGACAGGCCTACGAGCAGTACTTC
TRBV13	-	-	TRBJ1-5	CASRSSGGATDTQHF	TGTGCCAGTAGATCTAGCGGGGGAGCCACAGATACGCAGCATTTT
TRBV20-1	many	-	TRBJ1-1	CSASPGHLVEAFF	TGCAGTGCTAGCCCAGGACATCTAGTTGAAGCTTTCTTT
TRBV18	many	TRBD1	TRBJ1-2	CASSDRDFYGYTF	TGTGCCAGCTCAGACAGGGATTTTTACGGCTACACCTTC
TRBV20-1	few	TRBD1	TRBJ2-7	CSAKEGAGGHSYEQYF	TGCAGTGCTAAAGAGGGGGCGGGCGGCCACTCCTACGAGCAGTACTTC
TRBV29-1	few	-	TRBJ1-2	CSVEDTVPAIGYTF	TGCAGCGTTGAAGACACAGTGCCCGCTATTGGCTACACCTTC
TRBV24-1	-	-	TRBJ2-2	CATRLDSTRNTGELFF	TGTGCCACCCGTCTCGACAGTACCCGCAACACCGGGGAGCTGTTTTTT
TRBV18	many	-	TRBJ2-7	CASSIGREQYF	TGTGCCAGCTCGATAGGTCGCGAGCAGTACTTC
TRBV7-9	-	-	TRBJ2-3	CASATATDTQYF	TGTGCCAGCGCCACAGCCACAGATACGCAGTATTTT
TRBV9	-	-	TRBJ1-2	CASSETDGGGGGYTF	TGTGCCAGCAGCGAGACGGACGGGGGAGGGGGTGGCTACACCTTC
TRBV11-3	-	-	TRBJ1-3	CASSSDRGNTIYF	TGTGCCAGCAGCTCCGACAGGGGAAACACCATATATTTT
TRBV28	-	-	TRBJ2-7	CASRPPGKVAYEQYF	TGTGCCAGCAGACCCCCAGGAAAGGTCGCCTACGAGCAGTACTTC
TRBV12-3/TRBV12-4	-	-	TRBJ1-1	CASMRPLGTEAFF	TGTGCCAGCATGAGACCCCTGGGCACTGAAGCTTTCTTT
TRBV27	few	TRBD1	TRBJ1-1	CASSSGGRAMNTEAFF	TGTGCCAGCAGTTCAGGGGGGCGGGCTATGAACACTGAAGCTTTCTTT
TRBV7-2	many	-	TRBJ2-1	CASSLSRVNNEQFF	TGTGCCAGCAGCTTGAGTAGGGTAAATAATGAGCAGTTCTTC
TRBV3-1	many	-	TRBJ1-3	CASSQKETGNTIYF	TGTGCCAGCAGCCAAAAGGAGACTGGAAACACCATATATTTT